The 23 T cell receptor beta chains given below trace back to one sample, sequenced in a study of Ad26.COV2.S vaccination and SARS-CoV-2 variants. Repertoires were generated with immunoSEQ multiplex PCR, while TCRdb's copy carries only in-frame clones and drops some. The table has 350,000 to 400,000 clones, more than 85% seen once. Treatment in this sample: 15 to 20 received Ad26.COV2.S at low or high dose, single or two shots; about 5 received placebo; per-sample allocation not given. The investigators took samples on day 63 after the first vaccine or placebo injection. The source was peripheral blood, collected in a trial of Ad26.COV2.S vaccine versus placebo. Every receptor here comes from a person between 18 and 65 years old who received the Ad26.COV2.S COVID-19 vaccine or a placebo.

The chain uses TRBV5-1 and TRBJ1-5; no reliable D call. This CDR3 has 16 amino acids. Per the germline V gene, CDR1 is SGHRS and CDR2 is YFSETQ. Trimming pared 2 bases from V and 6 bases from J, leaving 18 bases between. The CDR3 DNA follows: TGCGCCAGCAGCTTAAGGCCCGCTGAATTGGGTCAGCCCCAGCATTTT. Its protein product is CASSLRPAELGQPQHF.

The rearrangement links TRBV5-1 to TRBJ2-1, with TRBD2 matching 12 bases. The CDR3 has 18 residues. Germline V lookup: CDR1 SGHRS, CDR2 YFSETQ. With 2 bases clipped from V and 9 bases from J, the junction kept 15 bases outside the gene matches. The CDR3, as DNA: TGCGCCAGCAGCTTCATACTGCCTAGCGGGGGGGAAACGGCTGAGCAGTTCTTC. Its protein product is CASSFILPSGGETAEQFF.

The rearrangement links TRBV27 to TRBJ2-7; 9 nucleotides align to TRBD1. Unmatched junction bases numbered 11, after V lost 6 bases and J lost 5 bases. Germline CDR1 MNHEY, CDR2 SMNVEV (reference sequence). This CDR3 has 15 residues. CDR3 nucleotide sequence: TGTGCCAGCAGGATAACAGGGGGCAAATCCCACGAGCAGTACTTC. Protein sequence: CASRITGGKSHEQYF.

This chain links TRBV5-5 with TRBJ1-4, with a possible D match to TRBD1 (6 bases). In germline, CDR1 is SGHKS, CDR2 YYEKEE (reference sequence). Trimming left V 3 bases short and J 3 bases short, with 18 bases between. The CDR3 has 17 residues. The CDR3 DNA sequence: TGTGCCAGCAGCTCACCCGGGGGGGCGAGAGCTAATGAAAAACTGTTTTTT. Protein sequence: CASSSPGGARANEKLFF.

The genes are TRBV6-5 and TRBJ1-2, with a weak D call TRBD1 (6 bases). Germline CDR1 and CDR2: MNHEY and SVGAGI. Trimming left V 6 bases short and J 3 bases short, with 11 bases between. This CDR3 has 13 residues. CDR3 sequence reads: CASRQGEDYGYTF. The CDR3, as DNA: TGTGCCAGCAGACAGGGAGAAGACTATGGCTACACCTTC.

The chain recombines TRBV13 with TRBJ2-7, with D possibly TRBD1 on 5 matching bases. V lost 0 bases and J 2 bases, leaving 11 bases between the germline ends. Germline CDR1 reads PRHDT; CDR2 reads FYEKMQ (reference sequence). The CDR3 length is 15 residues. The CDR3 DNA sequence: TGTGCCAGCAGCTTAGGCCGAGGACATCCCTACGAGCAGTACTTC. Its protein is CASSLGRGHPYEQYF.

Written as DNA, the CDR3 is TGTGCCAGCAACTCTAGACAGTTCAATCAGCCCCAGCATTTT. Its translation: CASNSRQFNQPQHF. The rearrangement joins TRBV2 to TRBJ1-5, with D possibly matching TRBD1 (5 bases). The V gene lost 7 bases and the J gene lost 3 bases, with 13 bases spanning the gap. Germline lookup yields CDR1 SNHLY and CDR2 FYNNEI. The CDR3 has 14 residues.

This chain links TRBV5-1 with TRBJ2-2; no definite D call. The germline V gene has CDR1 SGHRS and CDR2 YFSETQ. The CDR3 totals 16 residues. The V end was cut by 0 bases, the J end by 3 bases, with 12 bases between. The CDR3 sequence is CASSLEARSYTGELFF. Here the CDR3 DNA reads TGCGCCAGCAGCTTGGAGGCGCGGTCGTACACCGGGGAGCTGTTTTTT.

The chain employs TRBV4-1 and TRBJ2-7; TRBD2 matches 7 bases. This CDR3 contains 14 residues. V trimming: 3 bases; J trimming: 0 bases; junction bases outside the gene matches: 2. CDR1 and CDR2 (germline): MGHRA, YSYEKL. CDR3 residues: CASSHGGSSYEQYF. For the CDR3, the DNA is TGCGCCAGCAGCCACGGGGGGAGCTCCTACGAGCAGTACTTC.

As regards this clone: The junction and the germline gene differ at one end; a read error may be behind it. The V and J genes are TRBV2 and TRBJ2-1; either TRBD1 or TRBD2 may supply D (5 bases each). CDR1 is SNHLY, CDR2 FYNNEI, per germline. CDR3 size: 13 residues. CDR3 nucleotides: TGTGCCAGCAGAATGGGACCCGGCAATGCGCAGTTCTTC. Translated: CASRMGPGNAQFF. Drawing the rest from reference TRBV2 and TRBJ2-1, the complete variable domain is EPEVTQTPSHQVTQMGQEVILRCVPISNHLYFYWYRQILGQKVEFLVSFYNNEISEKSEIFDDQFSVERPDGSNFTLKIRSTKLEDSAMYFCASRMGPGNAQFFGPGTRLTVL.

The rearrangement links TRBV2 to TRBJ1-6; 8 nucleotides agree with TRBD1. The ends lost 4 bases at V and 8 bases at J; junction bases unmatched: 4. Germline V gene sequence: CDR1 SNHLY, CDR2 FYNNEI. This CDR3 has 14 amino acids. CDR3 nucleotide sequence: TGTGCCAGCAGTGTCTGGACAGGGTATTCACCCCTCCACTTT. Translating gives CASSVWTGYSPLHF. Filled out from reference TRBV2 and TRBJ1-6, the complete variable domain reads EPEVTQTPSHQVTQMGQEVILRCVPISNHLYFYWYRQILGQKVEFLVSFYNNEISEKSEIFDDQFSVERPDGSNFTLKIRSTKLEDSAMYFCASSVWTGYSPLHFGNGTRLTVT.

The chain combines TRBV3-1 (or the pseudogene TRBV3-2) with TRBJ2-1; D gene uncertain. V lost 1 base, J lost 5 bases, and 6 bases lay in between. From germline, CDR1 is LGHDT and CDR2 YNNKEL (reference sequence). The CDR3 is 13 amino acids. CDR3 in amino acids: CASSQGVHNEQFF. The CDR3 DNA follows: TGTGCCAGCAGCCAAGGTGTGCACAATGAGCAGTTCTTC.

The V call is TRBV29-1, the J call TRBJ2-7, with D possibly TRBD1 on 6 matching bases. This CDR3 region has 12 residues. Trimming pared 5 bases from V and 3 bases from J, leaving 11 bases between. CDR1 is SQVTM, CDR2 ANQGSEA, per germline. The chain's CDR3 is CSVRDTRYEQYF. For the CDR3, the DNA is TGCAGCGTTCGGGACACCCGCTACGAGCAGTACTTC.

The CDR3 DNA follows: TGTGCCACCAGCAGAGATTCGAGAGTAAATAGCAATCAGCCCCAGCATTTT. It yields the protein CATSRDSRVNSNQPQHF. The chain combines TRBV15 with TRBJ1-5; no clear D gene. Germline V CDR1 and CDR2: LNHNV, YYDKDF (reference sequence). V lost 0 bases and J 0 bases, leaving 12 bases between the germline ends. The CDR3 totals 17 residues.

The rearrangement uses TRBV4-3 and TRBJ2-7; 8 nucleotides match TRBD1. J gave up 2 bases and V 2 bases, and 8 bases lay outside the gene matches. Looked up from germline, CDR1 is LGHNA and CDR2 is YSLEER. This CDR3 is 16 amino acids long. The CDR3 nucleotides read TGCGCCAGCAGCCAAACTCCGGACAGGGCGACCTACGAGCAGTACTTC. Its translation is CASSQTPDRATYEQYF.

The chain carries TRBV27 and TRBJ2-3; D is unresolved. Trimming left V 8 bases short and J 2 bases short, with 14 bases between. This CDR3 spans 14 amino acids. The germline V gene has CDR1 MNHEY and CDR2 SMNVEV (reference sequence). Here the CDR3 reads CASRDSTITDTQYF. CDR3 coding DNA: TGTGCCAGCCGCGACTCCACGATCACAGATACGCAGTATTTT.

This clone came up a few times. The chain has TRBV7-8 and TRBJ2-3; tentatively, D is TRBD1 or TRBD2 (5 bases each). CDR3 length: 15 residues. Trimming shortened V by 1 base and J by 2 bases, and 10 bases separated the two germline ends. Germline CDR1 and CDR2: SGHVS and FQNEAQ. The CDR3 is CASSLEGRVTDTQYF. For the CDR3, the DNA is TGTGCCAGCAGCTTAGAGGGGCGGGTCACAGATACGCAGTATTTT.

The chain links TRBV7-2 to TRBJ2-7, with 8 bases that match TRBD1. Germline trimming cut 4 bases from V and 0 bases from J; bases unmatched to any gene: 2. This CDR3 is 14 amino acids long. CDR1 and CDR2 (germline): SGHTA, FQGNSA. The CDR3 nucleotides read TGTGCCAGCAGCTCTCAGGGGGCCTCCTACGAGCAGTACTTC. Its protein is CASSSQGASYEQYF.

The V call is TRBV7-8, the J call TRBJ2-1; TRBD2 is a possible D gene (7 bases). The ends were cut back, 2 bases at V and 6 bases at J, with 32 bases in the middle. Germline CDR1 reads SGHVS; CDR2 reads FQNEAQ. CDR3 length equals 21 residues. The CDR3 reads CASSLNRPGLGWRGPSNEQFF. The CDR3 nucleotides are TGTGCCAGCAGCTTAAACCGTCCGGGCTTGGGGTGGCGGGGGCCCTCCAATGAGCAGTTCTTC.

The chain couples TRBV2 to TRBJ2-1, with D tentatively TRBD2 (6 bases). Germline CDR1 reads SNHLY; CDR2 reads FYNNEI. V was cut by 5 bases and J by 3 bases, with 11 bases left in between. The CDR3 consists of 14 residues. This chain's CDR3 is CASSLIADYNEQFF. The DNA of the CDR3 is TGTGCCAGCAGTTTAATAGCGGACTACAATGAGCAGTTCTTC.

This clone was recorded once. The V gene is TRBV3-1 (or the pseudogene TRBV3-2), the J gene TRBJ2-1, with 12 bases lining up with TRBD2. This CDR3 is 16 amino acids long. The trim removed 3 bases at V and 4 bases at J, leaving 4 bases unmatched. CDR1 is LGHDT and CDR2 is YNNKEL in the germline V gene (reference sequence). The DNA of the CDR3 is TGTGCCAGCAGCCATGTGACTAGCGGGGGTTACAATGAGCAGTTCTTC. This gives the protein CASSHVTSGGYNEQFF.

The chain couples TRBV19 to TRBJ1-1; possible D gene TRBD1, 6 bases. Germline CDR1 and CDR2: LNHDA and SQIVND (reference sequence). The CDR3 sequence is 14 residues long. The ends were cut back, 3 bases at V and 1 base at J, with 9 bases in the middle. CDR3 nucleotide sequence: TGTGCCAGTAGTATCTCCAGGGGGAACACTGAAGCTTTCTTT. Protein sequence: CASSISRGNTEAFF. Drawing the rest from reference TRBV19 and TRBJ1-1, the complete variable domain is DGGITQSPKYLFRKEGQNVTLSCEQNLNHDAMYWYRQDPGQGLRLIYYSQIVNDFQKGDIAEGYSVSREKKESFPLTVTSAQKNPTAFYLCASSISRGNTEAFFGQGTRLTVV.

The sample holds one count of this clone. The V gene is TRBV5-4, the J gene TRBJ2-7; D is undetermined. There are 13 residues in the CDR3. CDR1 is SGHNT and CDR2 is YYREEE in the germline V gene (reference sequence). Deletions cut 3 bases from V and 4 bases from J, with 11 bases between. Here the CDR3 reads CASSYGPRYEQYF. The DNA of the CDR3 is TGTGCCAGCAGCTATGGACCCAGATACGAGCAGTACTTC.